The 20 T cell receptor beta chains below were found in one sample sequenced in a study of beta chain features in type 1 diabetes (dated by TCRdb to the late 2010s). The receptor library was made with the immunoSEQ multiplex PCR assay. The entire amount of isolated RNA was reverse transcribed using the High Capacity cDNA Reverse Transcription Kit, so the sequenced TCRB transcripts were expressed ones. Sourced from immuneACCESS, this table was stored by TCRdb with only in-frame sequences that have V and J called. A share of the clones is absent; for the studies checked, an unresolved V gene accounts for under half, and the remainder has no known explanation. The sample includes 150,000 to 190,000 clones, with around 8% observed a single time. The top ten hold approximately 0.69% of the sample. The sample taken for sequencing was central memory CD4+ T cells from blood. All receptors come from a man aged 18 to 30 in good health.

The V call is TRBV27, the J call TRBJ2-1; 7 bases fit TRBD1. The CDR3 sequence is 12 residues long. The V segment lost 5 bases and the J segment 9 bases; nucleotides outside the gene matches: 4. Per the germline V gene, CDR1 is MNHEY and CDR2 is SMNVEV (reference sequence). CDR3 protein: CASSIRDSEQFF. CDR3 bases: TGTGCCAGCAGTATACGGGACAGTGAGCAGTTCTTC.

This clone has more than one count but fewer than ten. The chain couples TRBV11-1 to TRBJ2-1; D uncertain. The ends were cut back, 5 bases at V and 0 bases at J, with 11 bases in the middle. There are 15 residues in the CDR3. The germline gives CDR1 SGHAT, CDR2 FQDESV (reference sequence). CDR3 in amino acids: CASSLLRSSYNEQFF. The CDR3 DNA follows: TGTGCCAGCAGCCTGCTGCGTAGCTCCTACAATGAGCAGTTCTTC.

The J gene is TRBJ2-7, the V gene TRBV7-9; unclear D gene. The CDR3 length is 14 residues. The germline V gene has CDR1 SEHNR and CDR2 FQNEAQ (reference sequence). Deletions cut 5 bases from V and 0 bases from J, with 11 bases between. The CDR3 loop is CASSPLLVSYEQYF. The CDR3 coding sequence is TGTGCCAGCAGCCCCTTACTTGTCTCCTACGAGCAGTACTTC.

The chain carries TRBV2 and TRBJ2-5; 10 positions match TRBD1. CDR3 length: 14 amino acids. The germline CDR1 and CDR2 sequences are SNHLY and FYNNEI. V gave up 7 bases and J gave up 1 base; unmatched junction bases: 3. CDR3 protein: CASIRDRGQETQYF. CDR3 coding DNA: TGTGCCAGCATCCGGGACAGGGGCCAAGAGACCCAGTACTTC.

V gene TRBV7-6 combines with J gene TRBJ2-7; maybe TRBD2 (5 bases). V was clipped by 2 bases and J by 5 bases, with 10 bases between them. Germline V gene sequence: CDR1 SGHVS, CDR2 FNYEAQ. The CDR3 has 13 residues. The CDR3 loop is CASSLTWRDEQYF. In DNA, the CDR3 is TGTGCCAGCAGCTTAACATGGCGGGACGAGCAGTACTTC.

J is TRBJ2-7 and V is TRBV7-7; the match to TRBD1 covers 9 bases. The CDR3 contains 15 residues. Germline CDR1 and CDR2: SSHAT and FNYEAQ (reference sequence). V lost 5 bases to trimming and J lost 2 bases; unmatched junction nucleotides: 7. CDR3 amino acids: CASSQDRGETYEQYF. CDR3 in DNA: TGTGCCAGCAGCCAGGACAGGGGCGAGACCTACGAGCAGTACTTC.

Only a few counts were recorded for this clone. The chain's CDR3 is CASSPGGTRGSTDTQYF. For the CDR3, the DNA is TGTGCCAGCAGCCCTGGGGGGACTAGGGGTAGCACAGATACGCAGTATTTT. J is TRBJ2-3 and V is TRBV4-2; 8 bases line up with TRBD2. CDR1 is LGHNA, CDR2 YNFKEQ, per germline. Germline trimming cut 4 bases from V and 0 bases from J; bases unmatched to any gene: 9. CDR3 length: 17 residues.

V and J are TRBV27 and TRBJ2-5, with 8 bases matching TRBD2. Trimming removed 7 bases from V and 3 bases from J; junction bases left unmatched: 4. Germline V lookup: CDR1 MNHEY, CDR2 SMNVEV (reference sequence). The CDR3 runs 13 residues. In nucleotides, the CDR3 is TGTGCCAGCAATCGGGAGGGGGAAGAGACCCAGTACTTC. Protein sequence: CASNREGEETQYF.

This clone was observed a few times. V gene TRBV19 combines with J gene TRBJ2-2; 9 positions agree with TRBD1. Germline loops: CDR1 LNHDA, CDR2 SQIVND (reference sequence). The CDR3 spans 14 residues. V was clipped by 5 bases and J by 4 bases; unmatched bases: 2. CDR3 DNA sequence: TGTGCCAGTAGTCAGGACAGGGGCACCGGGGAGCTGTTTTTT. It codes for CASSQDRGTGELFF.

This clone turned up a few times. Here the CDR3 reads CASSPAAVGNQPQHF. The CDR3 DNA follows: TGTGCCAGCTCACCCGCCGCAGTGGGCAATCAGCCCCAGCATTTT. V and J are TRBV18 and TRBJ1-5; D ambiguous. The CDR3 totals 15 residues. Germline V gives CDR1 KGHSH, CDR2 LQKENI. Trimming shortened V by 3 bases and J by 2 bases, and 11 bases separated the two germline ends.

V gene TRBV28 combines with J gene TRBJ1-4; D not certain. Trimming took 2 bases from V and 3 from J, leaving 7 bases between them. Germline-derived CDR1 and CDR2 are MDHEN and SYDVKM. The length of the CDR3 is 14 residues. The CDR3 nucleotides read TGTGCCAGCAGTTTACAGGTTTCTAATGAAAAACTGTTTTTT. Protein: CASSLQVSNEKLFF. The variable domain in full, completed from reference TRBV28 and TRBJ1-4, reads DVKVTQSSRYLVKRTGEKVFLECVQDMDHENMFWYRQDPGLGLRLIYFSYDVKMKEKGDIPEGYSVSREKKERFSLILESASTNQTSMYLCASSLQVSNEKLFFGSGTQLSVL.

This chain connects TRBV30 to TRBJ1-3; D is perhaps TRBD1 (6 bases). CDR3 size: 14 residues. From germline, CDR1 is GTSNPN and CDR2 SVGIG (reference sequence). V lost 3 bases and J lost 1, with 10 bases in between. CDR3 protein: CAWRSTGSGNTIYF. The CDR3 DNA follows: TGTGCCTGGAGGTCAACAGGGTCTGGAAACACCATATATTTT. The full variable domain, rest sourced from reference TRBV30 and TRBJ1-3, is SQTIHQWPATLVQPVGSPLSLECTVEGTSNPNLYWYRQAAGRGLQLLFYSVGIGQISSEVPQNLSASRPQDRQFILSSKKLLLSDSGFYLCAWRSTGSGNTIYFGEGSWLTVV.

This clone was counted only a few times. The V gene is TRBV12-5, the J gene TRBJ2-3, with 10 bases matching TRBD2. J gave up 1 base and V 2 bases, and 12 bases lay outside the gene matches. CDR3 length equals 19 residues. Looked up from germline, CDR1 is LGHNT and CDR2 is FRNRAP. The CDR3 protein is CASGLTRLAGQEGTDTQYF. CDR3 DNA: TGTGCTAGTGGTTTGACCCGACTAGCGGGCCAAGAGGGCACAGATACGCAGTATTTT.

The CDR3 spells CASRSGTGVNTQYF. The DNA of the CDR3 is TGTGCCAGCAGGTCCGGGACAGGGGTGAATACGCAGTATTTT. V usage is TRBV6-1 and J usage is TRBJ2-3; 10 nucleotides match TRBD1. Trimming took 6 bases from V and 7 from J; bases not matched to a gene: 7. CDR1 and CDR2 from the germline V gene are MNHNS and SASEGT. The CDR3 consists of 14 residues.

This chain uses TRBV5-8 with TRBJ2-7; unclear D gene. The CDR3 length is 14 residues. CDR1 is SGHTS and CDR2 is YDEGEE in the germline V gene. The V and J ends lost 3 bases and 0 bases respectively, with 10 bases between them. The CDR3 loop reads CASSSYTGSYEQYF. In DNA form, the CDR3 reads TGTGCCAGCAGCTCTTATACCGGCTCCTACGAGCAGTACTTC.

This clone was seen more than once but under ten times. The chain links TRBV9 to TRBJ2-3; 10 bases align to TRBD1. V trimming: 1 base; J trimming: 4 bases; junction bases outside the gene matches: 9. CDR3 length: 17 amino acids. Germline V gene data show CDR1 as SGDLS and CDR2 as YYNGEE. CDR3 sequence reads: CASSVYPGQGISDTQYF. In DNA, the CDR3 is TGTGCCAGCAGCGTATATCCGGGACAGGGGATTTCAGATACGCAGTATTTT.

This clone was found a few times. Written as DNA, the CDR3 is TGTGCCAGCAGCTTCACAGGGGGCTACAACAATGAGCAGTTCTTC. This encodes CASSFTGGYNNEQFF. This chain uses TRBV28 with TRBJ2-1; TRBD1 matches at 9 bases. CDR1 MDHEN and CDR2 SYDVKM come from the germline V gene. The CDR3 length is 15 residues. J lost 5 bases, V lost 6 bases, and 8 bases had no gene match.

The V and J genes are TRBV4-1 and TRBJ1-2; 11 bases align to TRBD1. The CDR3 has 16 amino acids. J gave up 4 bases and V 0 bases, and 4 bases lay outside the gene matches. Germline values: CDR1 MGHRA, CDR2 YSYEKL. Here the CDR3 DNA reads TGCGCCAGCAGCCAAGATCTGGGGACAGGGGGCTATGGCTACACCTTC. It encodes CASSQDLGTGGYGYTF.

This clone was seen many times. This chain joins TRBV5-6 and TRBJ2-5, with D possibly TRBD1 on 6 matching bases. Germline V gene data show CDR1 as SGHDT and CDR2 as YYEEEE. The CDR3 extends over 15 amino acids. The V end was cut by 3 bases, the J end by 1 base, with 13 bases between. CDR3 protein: CASSSLDRTQETQYF. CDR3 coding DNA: TGTGCCAGCAGCTCTTTAGACAGGACCCAAGAGACCCAGTACTTC.

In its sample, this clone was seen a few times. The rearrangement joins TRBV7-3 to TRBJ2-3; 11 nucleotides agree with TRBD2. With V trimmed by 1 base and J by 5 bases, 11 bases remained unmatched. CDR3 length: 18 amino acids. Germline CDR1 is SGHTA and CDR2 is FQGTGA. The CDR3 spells CASSLRGASGRQGDTQYF. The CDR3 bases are TGTGCCAGCAGCTTAAGGGGTGCTAGCGGGAGGCAGGGAGATACGCAGTATTTT.